These 13 T cell receptor beta chains were sequenced from one sample in a study of CD8 T cells in ankylosing spondylitis. TCRdb ran MiXCR on the 5' RACE reads and lists one entry per CDR3 protein. The sample lists under 400,000 distinct CDR3 sequences, around 10% seen once, with roughly 9% in the top ten. Sequencing was carried out using blood, either unsorted or a sorted T cell fraction (not recorded which). These receptors were taken from a female donor with ankylosing spondylitis or in good health (not recorded which).

This clonotype was observed many times. The chain has TRBV12-3 or TRBV12-4 and TRBJ2-2; D unclear. Trimming removed 5 bases from V and 4 bases from J, with 8 bases in between. CDR3 length equals 13 residues. The CDR3 region has the DNA TGTGCCAGCAGTGGCATTGGCACCGGGGAGCTGTTTTTT. Encoded protein: CASSGIGTGELFF.

The chain uses TRBV14 and TRBJ2-1, with 9 bases fitting TRBD1. From germline, CDR1 is SGHDN and CDR2 FVKESK. V lost 4 bases, J lost 15 bases, and 10 bases stayed unmatched. The CDR3 contains 13 residues. CDR3 region: CASSRYRGQGLFF. The CDR3 nucleotides read TGTGCCAGCAGCCGGTACCGGGGACAGGGTCTGTTCTTC.

V gene TRBV5-7 combines with J gene TRBJ2-1, with 7 bases lining up with TRBD1. TRBV5-7 is classed as an ORF, of uncertain function. J lost 15 bases, V lost 3 bases, and 18 bases had no gene match. This CDR3 contains 15 residues. Here the CDR3 DNA reads TGTGCCAGCAGCTACCGGGACAGCTTTTCCAACTCAGGGTTCTTC. Translating gives CASSYRDSFSNSGFF.

This clonotype was found many times. The chain couples TRBV13 to TRBJ1-1; D remains ambiguous. V lost 3 bases to trimming and J lost 0 bases, with 14 bases between them. Germline V lookup: CDR1 PRHDT, CDR2 FYEKMQ (reference sequence). CDR3 length equals 16 residues. For the CDR3, the DNA is TGTGCCAGCAGCTTCCGCCAAAATCGAATGAACACTGAAGCTTTCTTT. This translates into CASSFRQNRMNTEAFF.

The chain joins TRBV5-1 to TRBJ2-2; 12 bases map to TRBD1. Germline V lookup: CDR1 SGHRS, CDR2 YFSETQ. CDR3 length: 17 residues. With 4 bases clipped from V and 3 bases from J, the junction kept 7 bases outside the gene matches. The CDR3 loop is CASSRDRGRMDTGELFF. CDR3 in DNA: TGCGCCAGCAGCCGGGACAGGGGGCGCATGGACACCGGGGAGCTGTTTTTT.

This clonotype was seen repeatedly, ten times or more. This chain links TRBV15 with TRBJ1-2; D is unresolved. The CDR3 is made up of 16 amino acids. The germline V gene has CDR1 LNHNV and CDR2 YYDKDF (reference sequence). V was clipped by 0 bases and J by 3 bases, with 14 bases between them. The DNA of the CDR3 is TGTGCCACCAGCAGAGATATCCAGCGAGTTCACTATGGCTACACCTTC. Protein sequence: CATSRDIQRVHYGYTF.

This clonotype has only a few counts. The chain has TRBV6-2 or TRBV6-3 and TRBJ2-5; no reliable D call. CDR3 length: 13 residues. Per germline, CDR1 MNHEY and CDR2 SVGEGT. Between the trimmed V and J ends, which lost 6 bases and 2 bases, there was a span of 10 bases. The CDR3 sequence is CASSRALQETQYF. CDR3 nucleotide sequence: TGTGCCAGCAGCCGCGCTTTACAAGAGACCCAGTACTTC.

This clonotype occurred many times. V and J are TRBV5-1 and TRBJ2-7, with D unclear. V lost 3 bases and J lost 7, with 8 bases in between. CDR1 SGHRS and CDR2 YFSETQ come from the germline V gene. This CDR3 contains 11 residues. The CDR3 DNA sequence: TGCGCCAGCAGCTGGACGAAGGAGCAGTACTTC. Its protein is CASSWTKEQYF.

Ten or more counts support this clonotype. The rearrangement links TRBV5-6 to TRBJ1-5; TRBD1 agrees at 8 bases. V lost 4 bases to trimming and J lost 7 bases; unmatched junction nucleotides: 10. The germline gives CDR1 SGHDT, CDR2 YYEEEE. This CDR3 spans 15 amino acids. The CDR3 here is CASSRRQGSWQPQHF. The CDR3 DNA reads TGTGCCAGCAGCCGCAGACAGGGGAGTTGGCAGCCCCAGCATTTT.

There are many counts of this clonotype. This rearrangement joins TRBV4-3 to TRBJ2-1, with 7 bases that match TRBD1. The V gene end was trimmed by 4 bases and the J gene end by 0 bases; junction bases not matched to a gene: 12. From germline, CDR1 is LGHNA and CDR2 YSLEER. The CDR3 totals 18 residues. The CDR3 is CASSPRTGPLSSYNEQFF. The CDR3 DNA follows: TGCGCCAGCAGCCCGCGGACAGGCCCTTTAAGCTCCTACAATGAGCAGTTCTTC.

This clonotype came up many times. The rearrangement uses TRBV6-2 or TRBV6-3 and TRBJ2-6; 8 nucleotides line up with TRBD1. The trim removed 4 bases at V and 15 bases at J, leaving 5 bases unmatched. The length of the CDR3 is 12 residues. Germline CDR1 reads MNHEY; CDR2 reads SVGEGT. The chain's CDR3 is CASSSLGQGLTF. In DNA, the CDR3 is TGTGCCAGCAGTTCGCTCGGACAGGGCCTGACTTTC.

For this clonotype: Just one base apart from a much larger clone, this may be a read error. The chain couples TRBV20-1 to TRBJ1-4, with a tentative D call TRBD1 (5 bases). Germline values: CDR1 DFQATT, CDR2 SNEGSKA (reference sequence). This CDR3 has 16 residues. In DNA form, the CDR3 reads TGCAGTGCTAGAGACCCCCGACAGTTCAAAGATGAAAAACTGTCTTTT. This encodes CSARDPRQFKDEKLSF.

This clonotype came up a few times. CDR3 residues: CASSLNRAIYEQYF. The CDR3 DNA reads as TGTGCCAGCAGCTTAAACAGGGCTATTTACGAGCAGTACTTC. This rearrangement joins TRBV7-2 to TRBJ2-7; tentative D call: TRBD1 (6 bases). The germline V gene encodes CDR1 SGHTA and CDR2 FQGNSA. This CDR3 is 14 amino acids long. The ends were cut back, 2 bases at V and 4 bases at J, with 12 bases in the middle.